One and the same sample provided the 4 T cell receptor beta chains below, sequenced in a study of T and B cells in COVID-19 patients. Multiplex PCR with BIOMED2 TRB-A/B primer pools amplified TRB rearrangements. TCRdb itself ran the multiplex PCR reads through MiXCR, one entry per CDR3 protein. In the table there are approximately 3,600 distinct CDR3 sequences, about 25% of which are singletons. TRB was amplified from about 260-540 ng of blood genomic DNA. Sequenced input: blood. These receptors were obtained from a human donor with active COVID-19.

By frequency in the sample, this clonotype is medium-sized. The rearrangement links TRBV5-3 to TRBJ1-2, with D possibly matching TRBD1 (6 bases). TRBV5-3 is reported as an ORF; its role is uncertain. CDR3 length: 16 residues. Trimming removed 1 base at V and 2 bases at J, with 15 bases between. DNA for the CDR3: TGTGCCAGAAGCTTGCGGACAGTTGGAGGAAACTATGGCTACACCTTC. As protein: CARSLRTVGGNYGYTF.

The CDR3 sequence: CSALGGGGPYNEQFF. CDR3 bases: TGCAGTGCTCTCGGAGGTGGAGGGCCCTACAATGAGCAGTTCTTC. This chain uses TRBV20-1 with TRBJ2-1; the D gene is possibly TRBD2 (6 bases). Trimming left V 5 bases short and J 2 bases short, with 16 bases between. The CDR3 sequence is 15 residues long. Germline CDR1 is DFQATT and CDR2 is SNEGSKA (reference sequence).

This clonotype is medium-sized in the sample. V usage is TRBV6-1 and J usage is TRBJ2-1; a possible D gene is TRBD2 (5 bases). V lost 4 bases and J lost 7, with 8 bases in between. This CDR3 contains 12 residues. In germline, CDR1 is MNHNS, CDR2 SASEGT. The CDR3 spells CASSVWRNEQFF. The CDR3 region has the DNA TGTGCCAGCAGTGTTTGGAGGAATGAGCAGTTCTTC.

The gene calls are TRBV6-6 and TRBJ2-4; possibly TRBD1 for D (6 bases). V was trimmed by 5 bases and J by 11 bases, leaving 10 bases between them. The CDR3 runs to 11 residues. The germline gives CDR1 MNHNY, CDR2 SVGAGI (reference sequence). The CDR3 nucleotides read TGTGCCAGCAGTGAGTGGACAGTTCAGTACTTC. This sequence encodes CASSEWTVQYF.